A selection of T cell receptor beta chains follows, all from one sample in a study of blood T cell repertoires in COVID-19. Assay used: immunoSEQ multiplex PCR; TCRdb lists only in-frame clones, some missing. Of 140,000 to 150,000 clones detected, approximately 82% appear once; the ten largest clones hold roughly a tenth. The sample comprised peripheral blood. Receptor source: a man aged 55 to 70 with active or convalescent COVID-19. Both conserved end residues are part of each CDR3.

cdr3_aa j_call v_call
CASSTAGTAYEQYF TRBJ2-7 TRBV7-9
CASSLRTSGRSDTQYF TRBJ2-3 TRBV27
CASSLAGSGAFTDTQYF TRBJ2-3 TRBV7-9
CATSDSTRDVTEAFF TRBJ1-1 TRBV24-1
CASSRTGTANTEAFF TRBJ1-1 TRBV4-1
CASALLGQGHGYTF TRBJ1-2 TRBV27
CASSLAGNEKLFF TRBJ1-4 TRBV12-3/TRBV12-4
CAWTRGADYGYTF TRBJ1-2 TRBV30
CASSPSMNSPLHF TRBJ1-6 TRBV11-3
CASSSPGSGGYGHTF TRBJ1-2 TRBV6-1
CASSTGQSDTQYF TRBJ2-3 TRBV18
CASRGDRGSSNQPQHF TRBJ1-5 TRBV27
CASSLTGKSNQPQHF TRBJ1-5 TRBV7-8
CASSLLPGETQYF TRBJ2-5 TRBV11-3
CASSFLVTGYFSTGELFF TRBJ2-2 TRBV27
CASTRTGNTEAFF TRBJ1-1 TRBV7-2
CASSLEAAPGNTIYF TRBJ1-3 TRBV5-6
CAWSVGGHQETQYF TRBJ2-5 TRBV30
CASRPPGGYNSPLHF TRBJ1-6 TRBV27
CSASTFGGSSGANVLTF TRBJ2-6 TRBV20-1
CATSDTGTGGEKLFF TRBJ1-4 TRBV24-1
CASSVDEGARPEAFF TRBJ1-1 TRBV9
CASSIGTGGPEEKLFF TRBJ1-4 TRBV19
CASSPDISPGNTIYF TRBJ1-3 TRBV27
CASSWEDTNYGYTF TRBJ1-2 TRBV5-1
CASSLYDREYQPQHF TRBJ1-5 TRBV5-6
CASSFVRSGETQYF TRBJ2-5 TRBV7-2
CASSQAPGYYGYTF TRBJ1-2 TRBV3-1/TRBV3-2
CAISDPLEGGNYGYTF TRBJ1-2 TRBV10-3